Below, 24 T cell receptor beta chains from the same sample are listed, as sequenced in a study of shared clonotypes between healthy human individuals. Generated by immunoSEQ multiplex PCR, the TCRdb table keeps only in-frame clones and is missing some. The repertoire includes almost 750,000 clones, roughly 72% of them detected once, and more than 1.5% sits in the top ten. Specimen: memory CD4+ T cells sorted from blood. The subset here: CD45RA-negative fraction. These receptors were collected from a woman in her 30s in good health.

This chain connects TRBV6-1 to TRBJ2-2; D perhaps matches TRBD1 (6 bases). Per the germline V gene, CDR1 is MNHNS and CDR2 is SASEGT. Trimming removed 5 bases at V and 0 bases at J, with 10 bases between. The CDR3 is made up of 15 amino acids. DNA for the CDR3: TGTGCCAGCAGTCAGAGGGGGACGAACACCGGGGAGCTGTTTTTT. Protein: CASSQRGTNTGELFF.

The chain has TRBV4-1 and TRBJ1-3; D is ambiguous. The CDR3 is made up of 17 amino acids. Trimming left V 2 bases short and J 2 bases short, with 16 bases between. Germline assignment: CDR1 MGHRA and CDR2 YSYEKL. In DNA form, the CDR3 reads TGCGCCAGCAGCCAACCGAAGGTCGCGGGTGCTGGAAACACCATATATTTT. Translated: CASSQPKVAGAGNTIYF.

The gene calls are TRBV10-3 and TRBJ2-3, with 14 bases aligning to TRBD2. This CDR3 is built from 14 residues. V lost 10 bases, J lost 5 bases, and 5 bases stayed unmatched. Germline CDR1 is ENHRY and CDR2 is SYGVKD. CDR3 amino acids: CATRLAGGLDTQYF. CDR3 DNA sequence: TGTGCCACGCGACTAGCGGGAGGGTTAGATACGCAGTATTTT.

The V and J genes are TRBV25-1 and TRBJ2-7; D gene ambiguous. V lost 1 base and J lost 1, with 8 bases in between. Germline CDR1 and CDR2: MGHDK and SYGVNS. CDR3 length equals 14 residues. CDR3 loop: CASSEFRDSYEQYF. CDR3 bases: TGTGCCAGCAGTGAATTTAGGGATTCCTACGAGCAGTACTTC.

A note on this clone: Other DNA sequences in the same sample also yield this CDR3. V and J are TRBV5-1 and TRBJ2-5, with TRBD1 as a possible D gene (6 bases). CDR3 length equals 13 residues. Trimming removed 6 bases at V and 2 bases at J, with 11 bases between. Germline CDR1 reads SGHRS; CDR2 reads YFSETQ. The CDR3 DNA sequence: TGCGCCAGCAACAGGGACACACAAGAGACCCAGTACTTC. Translated: CASNRDTQETQYF.

This chain connects TRBV29-1 to TRBJ2-1; D is undetermined. The CDR3 is 14 residues long. From germline, CDR1 is SQVTM and CDR2 ANQGSEA. V shed 3 bases and J shed 4 bases, with 13 bases lying between them. CDR3 in amino acids: CSVEIVTAYNEQFF. As DNA, the CDR3 is TGCAGCGTTGAGATCGTGACCGCATACAATGAGCAGTTCTTC.

The gene calls are TRBV6-1 and TRBJ1-1; tentative D call: TRBD1 (6 bases). The CDR3 is made up of 13 amino acids. Germline CDR1 reads MNHNS; CDR2 reads SASEGT. Trimming cost V 3 bases and J 1 base, with 6 bases left between them. The CDR3 loop reads CASSETGNTEAFF. CDR3 nucleotide sequence: TGTGCCAGCAGTGAGACAGGGAACACTGAAGCTTTCTTT.

A remark on this clone: Other DNA sequences in the sample encode the same CDR3. This chain joins TRBV5-1 and TRBJ1-4; D gene uncertain. V lost 1 base and J lost 3, with 10 bases in between. The CDR3 is made up of 15 amino acids. The germline V gene encodes CDR1 SGHRS and CDR2 YFSETQ. CDR3 coding DNA: TGCGCCAGCAGCTTGTTCGGGGAGGCTAATGAAAAACTGTTTTTT. Translation gives CASSLFGEANEKLFF.

The chain uses TRBV28 and TRBJ2-2; 7 nucleotides line up with TRBD1. CDR3 length equals 16 residues. After removal of 6 bases from V and 7 bases from J, the junction contained 14 bases not matched to a gene. Germline CDR1 is MDHEN and CDR2 is SYDVKM. The CDR3 sequence is CASRDPGAGGVGELFF. The CDR3 region has the DNA TGTGCCAGCAGGGACCCCGGGGCAGGGGGAGTCGGGGAGCTGTTTTTT.

This sequence joins TRBV2 and TRBJ2-2; 10 nucleotides align to TRBD2. Losses at the gene ends were 5 bases for V and 7 bases for J; bases not matched to a gene: 7. The V gene's germline CDR1 is SNHLY and CDR2 FYNNEI. This CDR3 is built from 15 residues. The chain's CDR3 is CASSFSGRQGGELFF. CDR3 sequence (DNA): TGTGCCAGCAGTTTTAGCGGGAGGCAGGGCGGGGAGCTGTTTTTT.

This chain uses TRBV28 with TRBJ1-1; D possibly corresponds to TRBD1 (5 bases). This CDR3 is 11 amino acids long. The germline V gene has CDR1 MDHEN and CDR2 SYDVKM. Trimming cost V 4 bases and J 11 bases, with 11 bases left between them. The CDR3 nucleotides read TGTGCCAGCAGTTCAGGGACGATGGCTTTCTTT. It codes for CASSSGTMAFF.

The V gene is TRBV28, the J gene TRBJ2-3; 8 bases agree with TRBD1. This CDR3 has 16 residues. Germline V gene lookup returns CDR1 MDHEN and CDR2 SYDVKM. Trimming at V came to 5 bases and at J to 4 bases, leaving 11 bases not matched to a gene. The CDR3 loop is CASSAGDRGHPDTQYF. Written as DNA, the CDR3 is TGTGCCAGCAGTGCAGGCGACAGGGGTCATCCAGATACGCAGTATTTT.

The chain is built from TRBV10-1 and TRBJ1-2; 9 nucleotides match TRBD1. This CDR3 is built from 13 residues. Per germline, CDR1 WNHNN and CDR2 SYGVQD (reference sequence). The V gene end was trimmed by 6 bases and the J gene end by 7 bases; junction bases not matched to a gene: 6. DNA of the CDR3: TGCGCCAGCAGCTCGGGACAGGGCTCTGGCTACACCTTC. Protein: CASSSGQGSGYTF.

The V call is TRBV5-1, the J call TRBJ2-7; D perhaps matches TRBD1 (7 bases). Looked up from germline, CDR1 is SGHRS and CDR2 is YFSETQ. The CDR3 extends over 15 amino acids. The V end was cut by 1 base, the J end by 5 bases, with 16 bases between. CDR3 DNA sequence: TGCGCCAGCAGCTTGTTGGCAGGGGGGATCAACGAGCAGTACTTC. It encodes CASSLLAGGINEQYF.

This chain uses TRBV6-1 with TRBJ1-1; D is perhaps TRBD1 (5 bases). This CDR3 has 13 residues. V lost 10 bases to trimming and J lost 1 base, with 13 bases between them. Germline V gives CDR1 MNHNS, CDR2 SASEGT. CDR3 sequence (DNA): TGTGCCACCATACGGACATCGAACACTGAAGCTTTCTTT. It yields the protein CATIRTSNTEAFF.

This chain connects TRBV6-1 to TRBJ2-4; 9 bases agree with TRBD2. Trimming cost V 3 bases and J 2 bases; bases outside gene matches: 5. Germline values: CDR1 MNHNS, CDR2 SASEGT. The CDR3 has 16 residues. CDR3 nucleotide sequence: TGTGCCAGCAGTGAGTTAGCGGGAGTACCCAAAAACATTCAGTACTTC. Translated, it gives CASSELAGVPKNIQYF.

This chain uses TRBV2 with TRBJ2-5, with D perhaps assigned TRBD1 or TRBD2 (5 bases each). This CDR3 is built from 13 residues. Germline CDR1 and CDR2: SNHLY and FYNNEI. Trimming pared 6 bases from V and 2 bases from J, leaving 10 bases between. In DNA form, the CDR3 reads TGTGCCAGCAGAGGGACGGGTCAAGAGACCCAGTACTTC. It encodes CASRGTGQETQYF.

The rearrangement uses TRBV9 and TRBJ2-7; D ambiguous. The CDR3 has 14 amino acids. Looked up from germline, CDR1 is SGDLS and CDR2 is YYNGEE. V was cut by 0 bases and J by 0 bases, with 7 bases left in between. The CDR3 nucleotides are TGTGCCAGCAGCGTAGCCATGCACTCCTACGAGCAGTACTTC. Encoded protein: CASSVAMHSYEQYF. Combining the CDR3 with reference TRBV9 and TRBJ2-7 gives the whole variable domain DSGVTQTPKHLITATGQRVTLRCSPRSGDLSVYWYQQSLDQGLQFLIQYYNGEERAKGNILERFSAQQFPDLHSELNLSSLELGDSALYFCASSVAMHSYEQYFGPGTRLTVT.

This clone was seen once. The chain recombines TRBV19 with TRBJ2-1, with D unclear. The V gene lost 3 bases and the J gene lost 5 bases, with 20 bases spanning the gap. This CDR3 contains 17 residues. CDR1 and CDR2 (germline): LNHDA, SQIVND (reference sequence). This CDR3 is CASSIIGKTLPNNEQFF. CDR3 nucleotides: TGTGCCAGTAGTATTATTGGTAAAACCCTACCCAACAATGAGCAGTTCTTC.

The chain has TRBV5-1 and TRBJ2-7; TRBD2 agrees at 10 bases. V dropped 6 bases and J dropped 1; count of bases not matched to a gene: 10. CDR3 length: 16 amino acids. The V gene's germline CDR1 is SGHRS and CDR2 YFSETQ. The chain's CDR3 is CASNRGVAGGSYEQYF. CDR3 DNA: TGCGCCAGCAACCGGGGGGTAGCGGGAGGTTCCTACGAGCAGTACTTC.

The rearrangement joins TRBV29-1 to TRBJ2-2; 13 bases align to TRBD2. The CDR3 has 14 residues. V was clipped by 4 bases and J by 7 bases; unmatched bases: 3. The V gene's germline CDR1 is SQVTM and CDR2 ANQGSEA. This chain's CDR3 is CSVGLAGGIGELFF. The CDR3 region has the DNA TGCAGCGTTGGACTAGCGGGAGGCATCGGGGAGCTGTTTTTT.

The chain employs TRBV18 and TRBJ2-5, with TRBD2 identical over 10 bases. The ends lost 3 bases at V and 3 bases at J; junction bases unmatched: 4. The germline V gene encodes CDR1 KGHSH and CDR2 LQKENI. The CDR3 loop spans 15 amino acids. In nucleotides, the CDR3 is TGTGCCAGCTCACCCCAGCTAGCGGGAGAAGAGACCCAGTACTTC. Protein: CASSPQLAGEETQYF.

The chain employs TRBV19 and TRBJ2-1; D is unresolved. Trimming took 2 bases from V and 3 from J, leaving 8 bases between them. The CDR3 runs 14 residues. Germline V gene data show CDR1 as LNHDA and CDR2 as SQIVND (reference sequence). CDR3 nucleotide sequence: TGTGCCAGTAGTATAATGGCAATCTACAATGAGCAGTTCTTC. This codes for CASSIMAIYNEQFF.

The V call is TRBV4-1, the J call TRBJ1-5, with a tentative D call TRBD1 (5 bases). The CDR3 extends over 16 amino acids. V gave up 2 bases and J gave up 6 bases, with 17 bases separating them. CDR1 is MGHRA and CDR2 is YSYEKL in the germline V gene. The CDR3 spells CASSQLYGGEGQPQHF. The CDR3 DNA follows: TGCGCCAGCAGCCAACTGTATGGGGGAGAAGGTCAGCCCCAGCATTTT.